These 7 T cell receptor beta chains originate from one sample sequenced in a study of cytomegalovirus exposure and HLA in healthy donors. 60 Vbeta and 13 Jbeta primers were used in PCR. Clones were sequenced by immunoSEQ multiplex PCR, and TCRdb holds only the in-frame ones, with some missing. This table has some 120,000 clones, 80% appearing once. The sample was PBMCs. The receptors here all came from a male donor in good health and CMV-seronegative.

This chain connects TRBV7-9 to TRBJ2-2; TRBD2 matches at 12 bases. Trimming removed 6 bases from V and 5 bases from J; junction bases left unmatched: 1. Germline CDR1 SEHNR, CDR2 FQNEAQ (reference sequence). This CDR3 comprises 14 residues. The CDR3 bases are TGTGCCAGCAGAACTAGCGGGGGGACCGGGGAGCTGTTTTTT. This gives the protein CASRTSGGTGELFF. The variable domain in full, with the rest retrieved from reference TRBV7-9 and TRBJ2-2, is DTGVSQNPRHKITKRGQNVTFRCDPISEHNRLYWYRQTLGQGPEFLTYFQNEAQLEKSRLLSDRFSAERPKGSFSTLEIQRTEQGDSAMYLCASRTSGGTGELFFGEGSRLTVL.

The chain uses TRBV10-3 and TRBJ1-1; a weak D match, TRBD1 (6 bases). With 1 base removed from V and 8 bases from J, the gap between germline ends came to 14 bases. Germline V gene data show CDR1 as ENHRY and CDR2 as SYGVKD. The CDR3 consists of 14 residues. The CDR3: CAISEFTQGREAFF. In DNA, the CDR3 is TGTGCCATCAGTGAGTTTACACAGGGTAGGGAAGCTTTCTTT.

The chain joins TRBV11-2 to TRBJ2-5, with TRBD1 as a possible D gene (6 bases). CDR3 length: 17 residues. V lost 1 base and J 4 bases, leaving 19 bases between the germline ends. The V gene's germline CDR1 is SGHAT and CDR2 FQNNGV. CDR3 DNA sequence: TGTGCCAGCAGCTTAGTCCAAACTCTACTAGGGGGAGAGACCCAGTACTTC. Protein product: CASSLVQTLLGGETQYF. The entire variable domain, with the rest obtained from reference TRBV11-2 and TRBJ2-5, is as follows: EAGVAQSPRYKIIEKRQSVAFWCNPISGHATLYWYQQILGQGPKLLIQFQNNGVVDDSQLPKDRFSAERLKGVDSTLKIQPAKLEDSAVYLCASSLVQTLLGGETQYFGPGTRLLVL.

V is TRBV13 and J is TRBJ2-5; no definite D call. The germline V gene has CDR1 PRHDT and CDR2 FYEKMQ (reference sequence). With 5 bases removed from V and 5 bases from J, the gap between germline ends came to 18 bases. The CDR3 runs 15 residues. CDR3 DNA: TGTGCCAGCAGCCTTCGAACCCTCGCCGAGGAGACCCAGTACTTC. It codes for CASSLRTLAEETQYF.

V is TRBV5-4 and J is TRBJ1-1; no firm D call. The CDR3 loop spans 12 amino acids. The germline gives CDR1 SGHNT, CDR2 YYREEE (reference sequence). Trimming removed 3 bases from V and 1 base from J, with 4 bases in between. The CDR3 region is CASSWPNTEAFF. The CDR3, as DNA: TGTGCCAGCAGCTGGCCGAACACTGAAGCTTTCTTT.

Here the CDR3 DNA reads TGCGCCAGCAGCACAAACAGGGACAACACTGAAGCTTTCTTT. Its protein product is CASSTNRDNTEAFF. V is TRBV4-1 and J is TRBJ1-1; perhaps TRBD1 as D (6 bases). V was pared by 5 bases and J by 2 bases, with 12 bases between. The germline V gene has CDR1 MGHRA and CDR2 YSYEKL. The CDR3 contains 14 residues.

CDR3 loop: CASSDDSGSSYEQYF. In DNA, the CDR3 is TGTGCCAGCAGCGATGACTCGGGGAGCTCCTACGAGCAGTACTTC. The chain carries TRBV11-2 and TRBJ2-7, with D possibly TRBD2 on 5 matching bases. The ends were cut back, 5 bases at V and 0 bases at J, with 14 bases in the middle. This CDR3 is built from 15 residues. CDR1 and CDR2 (germline): SGHAT, FQNNGV. The full variable domain, with the rest looked up from reference TRBV11-2 and TRBJ2-7, is EAGVAQSPRYKIIEKRQSVAFWCNPISGHATLYWYQQILGQGPKLLIQFQNNGVVDDSQLPKDRFSAERLKGVDSTLKIQPAKLEDSAVYLCASSDDSGSSYEQYFGPGTRLTVT.